Presented here are 24 T cell receptor beta chains from one specimen sequenced in a study of T cells in Graves' hyperthyroidism and ophthalmopathy. TCR beta CDR3 regions were amplified from RNA transcripts. The HTBI primer set was used in a first-round RT-PCR of the TCR CDR3. TCRdb passed the multiplex PCR reads through MiXCR, listing each CDR3 protein once. The repertoire holds 380,000 or so distinct CDR3 sequences, with 13% as singletons. The sequencing sample was made of blood. The source of these receptors is a man aged 30-40 years with Graves' hyperthyroidism that later progressed to Graves' ophthalmopathy.

Concerning this clonotype: This may come from a read error, since a much larger clone is one base off. This chain connects TRBV9 to TRBJ1-1; 11 bases are shared with TRBD1. CDR3 length equals 16 residues. The V gene's germline CDR1 is SGDLS and CDR2 YYNGEE. This CDR3 reads CAGSPRTGGFGTEAFF. The CDR3 DNA sequence: TGTGCCGGCAGCCCCAGGACAGGGGGCTTCGGCACTGAAGCTTTCTTT.

This chain connects TRBV18 to TRBJ2-1; D is uncertain. The CDR3 loop spans 14 amino acids. Trimming stripped 4 bases from V and 1 base from J, with 8 bases between. From germline, CDR1 is KGHSH and CDR2 LQKENI. The CDR3, as DNA: TGTGCCAGCTCACGAGAGATATCCTACAATGAGCAGTTCTTC. This encodes CASSREISYNEQFF.

This clonotype was counted only a few times. The J gene is TRBJ2-7, the V gene TRBV28; no clear D. V was shortened by 5 bases and J by 3 bases, with 14 bases between the two germline ends. From germline, CDR1 is MDHEN and CDR2 SYDVKM. The CDR3 loop spans 14 amino acids. The CDR3 DNA sequence: TGTGCCAGCAGTACAACACAGCTAAACTACGAGCAGTACTTC. The encoded protein is CASSTTQLNYEQYF.

This clonotype turned up a few times. This CDR3 is CASSGDGISGANVLTF. In nucleotides, the CDR3 is TGCGCCAGCAGCGGGGACGGAATCTCTGGGGCCAACGTCCTGACTTTC. The chain links TRBV5-1 to TRBJ2-6; D is perhaps TRBD1 or TRBD2 (5 bases each). From germline, CDR1 is SGHRS and CDR2 YFSETQ. The V end was cut by 4 bases, the J end by 0 bases, with 11 bases between. This CDR3 contains 16 residues.

This clonotype was seen repeatedly, ten times or more. The chain combines TRBV5-1 with TRBJ2-7; possible D gene TRBD2, 7 bases. Trimming stripped 2 bases from V and 7 bases from J, with 19 bases between. Germline values: CDR1 SGHRS, CDR2 YFSETQ. This CDR3 is 15 amino acids long. This CDR3 is CASSFAGAVPGEQYF. The CDR3 region has the DNA TGCGCCAGCAGCTTCGCGGGGGCAGTTCCAGGGGAGCAGTACTTC.

This clonotype was found many times. V is TRBV12-3 or TRBV12-4 and J is TRBJ2-3; 14 bases align to TRBD2. The CDR3 extends over 16 amino acids. The trim removed 7 bases at V and 4 bases at J, leaving 7 bases unmatched. As DNA, the CDR3 is TGTGCCAGCACCGGACTAGCGGGGGGAGGGGCAGATACGCAGTATTTT. This translates into CASTGLAGGGADTQYF.

This clonotype was picked up many times. The chain is built from TRBV9 and TRBJ1-1; D remains ambiguous. The V end lost 3 bases, the J end lost 3 bases, and 9 bases lay between the germline ends. The germline V gene has CDR1 SGDLS and CDR2 YYNGEE. The CDR3 totals 13 residues. This chain's CDR3 is CASSGSLDTEAFF. In DNA, the CDR3 is TGTGCCAGCAGCGGCTCTCTGGACACTGAAGCTTTCTTT.

With regard to this clonotype: It is likely a read error, because the conserved phenylalanine at the end of the CDR3 is missing. The chain couples TRBV7-2 to TRBJ2-7; 8 positions match TRBD1. The J call may be wrong; the DNA end is better matched by TRBJ2-1. Germline V CDR1 and CDR2: SGHTA, FQGNSA. The CDR3 spans 16 residues. CDR3 loop: CASSAAGTGVLYEQFC. In nucleotides, the CDR3 is TGTGCCAGCAGCGCCGCCGGGACAGGTGTCCTCTACGAGCAGTTCTGC.

There are many counts of this clonotype. The gene calls are TRBV12-3 or TRBV12-4 and TRBJ2-5, with TRBD1 as a possible D gene (6 bases). V was pared by 5 bases and J by 1 base, with 17 bases between. The CDR3 length is 16 residues. DNA of the CDR3: TGTGCCAGCAGTGTACAGGGATGGGTGATCCAAGAGACCCAGTACTTC. As protein: CASSVQGWVIQETQYF.

This clonotype was observed a few times. This rearrangement joins TRBV24-1 to TRBJ2-7; TRBD1 matches 8 bases. The V gene end was trimmed by 1 base and the J gene end by 5 bases; junction bases not matched to a gene: 9. The CDR3 runs to 16 residues. The germline V gene encodes CDR1 KGHDR and CDR2 SFDVKD. CDR3 in DNA: TGTGCCACCAGTGATTTTGCTAGGACAGGGTTGGACGAGCAGTACTTC. It translates to CATSDFARTGLDEQYF.

The V call is TRBV7-2, the J call TRBJ2-7; 8 bases are shared with TRBD1. The trim removed 5 bases at V and 0 bases at J, leaving 21 bases unmatched. The CDR3 spans 20 residues. Germline V gene sequence: CDR1 SGHTA, CDR2 FQGNSA. The CDR3 sequence is CASSTIRLGQGPWPSYEQYF. CDR3 DNA: TGTGCCAGCAGCACCATACGCTTAGGACAGGGACCATGGCCCTCCTACGAGCAGTACTTC. Full variable domain (rest looked up from reference TRBV7-2 and TRBJ2-7): GAGVSQSPSNKVTEKGKDVELRCDPISGHTALYWYRQSLGQGLEFLIYFQGNSAPDKSGLPSDRFSAERTGGSVSTLTIQRTQQEDSAVYLCASSTIRLGQGPWPSYEQYFGPGTRLTVT.

V is TRBV19 and J is TRBJ1-2; D unresolved. The ends were cut back, 0 bases at V and 5 bases at J, with 16 bases in the middle. The CDR3 has 16 amino acids. Germline values: CDR1 LNHDA, CDR2 SQIVND (reference sequence). CDR3 residues: CASSIEAGTWRYGYTF. The CDR3 DNA reads TGTGCCAGTAGTATAGAGGCGGGAACGTGGCGGTATGGCTACACCTTC.

The genes are TRBV27 and TRBJ2-1, with 13 bases fitting TRBD2. V shed 6 bases, J shed 8 bases, and the junction held 7 bases outside the gene matches. This CDR3 has 15 residues. CDR1 MNHEY and CDR2 SMNVEV come from the germline V gene (reference sequence). Written as DNA, the CDR3 is TGTGCCAGCAGCCTACTAGCGGGGGGGCCGCATGAGCAGTTCTTC. Translated, it gives CASSLLAGGPHEQFF.

The rearrangement uses TRBV11-3 and TRBJ1-2; D possibly corresponds to TRBD1 (5 bases). V was trimmed by 5 bases and J by 1 base, leaving 14 bases between them. Germline CDR1 reads SGHNT; CDR2 reads YENEEA. The CDR3 length is 15 residues. The CDR3 sequence is CASSLRDADNYGYTF. The CDR3 DNA reads TGTGCCAGCAGCCTTCGGGACGCAGATAACTATGGCTACACCTTC.

About this clonotype itself: A much larger clonotype is one base distant, so this may be a read error. Here the CDR3 omits its conserved ending phenylalanine or tryptophan, so a read error is the likely source. The chain employs TRBV7-3 and TRBJ1-6; no firm D call. The V gene's germline CDR1 is SGHTA and CDR2 FQGTGA. The germline V and J ends were trimmed by 2 bases and 6 bases, with 11 bases remaining between them. The CDR3 length is 15 residues. CDR3 DNA: TGTGCCAGCAGCTTATCATCGGGTTCTAATTCACCCCTCCACTTA. This gives the protein CASSLSSGSNSPLHL.

V and J are TRBV6-1 and TRBJ1-5; 7 bases match TRBD1. The CDR3 is 14 residues long. J was trimmed by 3 bases and V by 8 bases; bases with no gene match: 7. CDR1 and CDR2 (germline): MNHNS, SASEGT. The CDR3 is CASAREGANQPQHF. The CDR3 DNA reads as TGTGCCAGCGCACGGGAGGGGGCCAATCAGCCCCAGCATTTT.

This clonotype was observed many times. Here the CDR3 DNA reads TGTGCCAGCAGCCCAACGACTAGCCCTAACACAGATACGCAGTATTTT. This gives the protein CASSPTTSPNTDTQYF. The V gene is TRBV7-9, the J gene TRBJ2-3; 7 nucleotides match TRBD2. Germline V lookup: CDR1 SEHNR, CDR2 FQNEAQ (reference sequence). V dropped 5 bases and J dropped 2; count of bases not matched to a gene: 10. The CDR3 has 16 residues.

In this sample, this clonotype turned up many times. V gene TRBV28 combines with J gene TRBJ1-1; D remains unclear. Germline V gene sequence: CDR1 MDHEN, CDR2 SYDVKM. The CDR3 spans 12 residues. V was clipped by 3 bases and J by 3 bases, with 5 bases between them. The chain's CDR3 is CASSFTHTEAFF. In DNA, the CDR3 is TGTGCCAGCAGTTTTACGCACACTGAAGCTTTCTTT.

This clonotype was seen a handful of times. The V and J genes are TRBV24-1 and TRBJ2-5; TRBD1 matches at 8 bases. Per germline, CDR1 KGHDR and CDR2 SFDVKD. CDR3 length equals 17 residues. Trimming at V came to 1 base and at J to 5 bases, leaving 11 bases not matched to a gene. The CDR3 loop reads CATSDFPTGVSSETQYF. The CDR3 nucleotides read TGTGCCACCAGTGATTTCCCGACAGGGGTGTCCAGCGAGACCCAGTACTTC.

This clonotype turned up a few times. This chain connects TRBV13 to TRBJ1-2; 8 bases align to TRBD1. Germline lookup yields CDR1 PRHDT and CDR2 FYEKMQ (reference sequence). V shed 1 base and J 2 bases; nucleotides not matched to a gene: 3. The CDR3 spans 15 residues. Written as DNA, the CDR3 is TGTGCCAGCAGCTTAGTTAGGACAGGGAACTATGGCTACACCTTC. Translated, it gives CASSLVRTGNYGYTF.

This clonotype was counted many times. The chain uses TRBV6-1 and TRBJ1-1, with 8 bases identical to TRBD1. The CDR3 is made up of 16 amino acids. The germline V gene has CDR1 MNHNS and CDR2 SASEGT. J lost 1 base, V lost 7 bases, and 11 bases had no gene match. The CDR3 loop is CASTRDRTQGNTEAFF. DNA of the CDR3: TGTGCCAGCACCCGGGACAGGACCCAGGGGAACACTGAAGCTTTCTTT.

The table lists this clonotype with many counts. The gene calls are TRBV9 and TRBJ1-2, with 7 bases aligning to TRBD1. Germline CDR1 SGDLS, CDR2 YYNGEE. The CDR3 covers 18 residues. Germline trimming cut 2 bases from V and 2 bases from J; bases unmatched to any gene: 15. The CDR3 coding sequence is TGTGCCAGCAGCGTCCGATCCGGGACAGAAGGCGCAAACTATGGCTACACCTTC. Residues: CASSVRSGTEGANYGYTF.

This chain uses TRBV9 with TRBJ1-2; perhaps TRBD1 as D (5 bases). The CDR3 contains 13 residues. V was cut by 0 bases and J by 8 bases, with 11 bases left in between. Germline assignment: CDR1 SGDLS and CDR2 YYNGEE. The CDR3 DNA reads TGTGCCAGCAGCGTAGTGGCAGGGAGCGGCTACACCTTC. Amino acids: CASSVVAGSGYTF. Filled out from reference TRBV9 and TRBJ1-2, the complete variable domain reads DSGVTQTPKHLITATGQRVTLRCSPRSGDLSVYWYQQSLDQGLQFLIQYYNGEERAKGNILERFSAQQFPDLHSELNLSSLELGDSALYFCASSVVAGSGYTFGSGTRLTVV.

This clonotype was counted ten times or more. The CDR3 DNA sequence: TGCAGTGCTAGATCGACAGGGCCCGGGAATTCACCCCTCCACTTT. As protein: CSARSTGPGNSPLHF. The chain combines TRBV20-1 with TRBJ1-6; 7 bases are shared with TRBD1. The CDR3 is 15 residues long. Germline V gene lookup returns CDR1 DFQATT and CDR2 SNEGSKA (reference sequence). V lost 2 bases, J lost 7 bases, and 8 bases stayed unmatched.